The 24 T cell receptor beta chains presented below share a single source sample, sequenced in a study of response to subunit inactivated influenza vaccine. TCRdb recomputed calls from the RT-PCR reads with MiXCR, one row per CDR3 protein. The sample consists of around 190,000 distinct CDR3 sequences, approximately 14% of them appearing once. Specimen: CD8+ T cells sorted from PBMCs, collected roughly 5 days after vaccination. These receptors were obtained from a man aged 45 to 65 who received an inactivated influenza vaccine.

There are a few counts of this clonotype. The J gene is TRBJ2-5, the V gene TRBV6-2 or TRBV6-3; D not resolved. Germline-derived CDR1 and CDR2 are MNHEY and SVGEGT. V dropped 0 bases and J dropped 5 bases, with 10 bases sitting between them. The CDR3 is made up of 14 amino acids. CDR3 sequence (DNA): TGTGCCAGCAGTTACTCCTGGGGATCCGAGACCCAGTACTTC. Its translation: CASSYSWGSETQYF.

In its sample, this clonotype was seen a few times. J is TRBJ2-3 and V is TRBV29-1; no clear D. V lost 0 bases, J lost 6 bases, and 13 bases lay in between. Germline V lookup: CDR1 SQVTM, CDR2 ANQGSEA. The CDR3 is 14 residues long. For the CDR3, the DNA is TGCAGCGTTGAAGATCGACTCTCAAGGGATACGCAGTATTTT. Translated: CSVEDRLSRDTQYF.

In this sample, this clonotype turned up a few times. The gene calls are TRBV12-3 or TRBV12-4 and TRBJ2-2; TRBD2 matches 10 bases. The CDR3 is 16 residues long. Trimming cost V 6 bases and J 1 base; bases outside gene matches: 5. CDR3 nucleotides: TGTGCCAGCAGCAACCGGACTAGCGGGAACACCGGGGAGCTGTTTTTT. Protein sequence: CASSNRTSGNTGELFF.

The DNA for the CDR3 is TGTGCCAGCAGCTTCCAGGGTGTGAGCGAGCAGTACTTC. Encoded protein: CASSFQGVSEQYF. The chain uses TRBV7-2 and TRBJ2-7, with TRBD1 as a possible D gene (5 bases). This CDR3 is built from 13 residues. Germline loops: CDR1 SGHTA, CDR2 FQGNSA. The V gene lost 3 bases and the J gene lost 6 bases, with 12 bases spanning the gap.

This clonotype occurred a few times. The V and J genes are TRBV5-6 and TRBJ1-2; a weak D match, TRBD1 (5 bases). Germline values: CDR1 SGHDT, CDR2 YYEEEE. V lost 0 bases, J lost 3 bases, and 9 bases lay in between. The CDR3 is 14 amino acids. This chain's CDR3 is CASSLGSGHYGYTF. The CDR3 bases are TGTGCCAGCAGCTTGGGTTCGGGACACTATGGCTACACCTTC.

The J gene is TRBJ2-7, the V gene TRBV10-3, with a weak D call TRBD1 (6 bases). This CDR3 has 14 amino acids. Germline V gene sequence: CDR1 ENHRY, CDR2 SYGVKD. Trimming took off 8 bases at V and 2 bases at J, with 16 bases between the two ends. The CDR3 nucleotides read TGTGCCATCGCTCTGGACAGTTCCACCTACGAGCAGTACTTC. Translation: CAIALDSSTYEQYF.

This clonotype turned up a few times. CDR3 sequence reads: CASSYLDGEKLFF. The DNA of the CDR3 is TGTGCCAGCAGTTACCTGGACGGGGAAAAACTGTTTTTT. The J gene is TRBJ1-4, the V gene TRBV6-5, with D unresolved. V lost 2 bases to trimming and J lost 8 bases, with 9 bases between them. Germline assignment: CDR1 MNHEY and CDR2 SVGAGI. The CDR3 sequence is 13 residues long.

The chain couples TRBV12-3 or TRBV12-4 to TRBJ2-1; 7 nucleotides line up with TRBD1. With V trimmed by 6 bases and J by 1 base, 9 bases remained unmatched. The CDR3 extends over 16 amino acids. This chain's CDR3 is CASRSTGDRSYNEQFF. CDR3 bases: TGTGCCAGCAGGAGTACAGGGGATAGGTCCTACAATGAGCAGTTCTTC.

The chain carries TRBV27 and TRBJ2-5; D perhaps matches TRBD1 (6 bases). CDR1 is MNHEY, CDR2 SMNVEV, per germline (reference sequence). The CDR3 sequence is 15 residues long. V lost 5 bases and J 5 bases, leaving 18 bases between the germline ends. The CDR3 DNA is TGTGCCAGCAGTCCCTCTTCGTGGGACAAGGAGACCCAGTACTTC. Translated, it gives CASSPSSWDKETQYF.

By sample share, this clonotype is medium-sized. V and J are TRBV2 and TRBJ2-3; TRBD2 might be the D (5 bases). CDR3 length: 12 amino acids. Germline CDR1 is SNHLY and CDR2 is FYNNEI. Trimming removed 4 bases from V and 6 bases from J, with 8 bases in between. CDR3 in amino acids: CASSVDYDTQYF. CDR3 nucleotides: TGTGCCAGCAGTGTAGACTACGATACGCAGTATTTT.

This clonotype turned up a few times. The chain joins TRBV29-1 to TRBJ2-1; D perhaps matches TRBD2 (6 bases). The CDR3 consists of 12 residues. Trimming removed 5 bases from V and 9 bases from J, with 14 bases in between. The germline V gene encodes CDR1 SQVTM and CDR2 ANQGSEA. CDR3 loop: CSVWTSRGEQFF. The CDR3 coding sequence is TGCAGCGTTTGGACTTCGCGGGGTGAGCAGTTCTTC.

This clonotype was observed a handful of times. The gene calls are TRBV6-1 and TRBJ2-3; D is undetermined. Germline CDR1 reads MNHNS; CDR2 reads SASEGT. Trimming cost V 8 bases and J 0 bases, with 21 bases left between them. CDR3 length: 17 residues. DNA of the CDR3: TGTGCCAGCCAACCGGACCTCGCTACTTCTAGCACAGATACGCAGTATTTT. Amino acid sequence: CASQPDLATSSTDTQYF.

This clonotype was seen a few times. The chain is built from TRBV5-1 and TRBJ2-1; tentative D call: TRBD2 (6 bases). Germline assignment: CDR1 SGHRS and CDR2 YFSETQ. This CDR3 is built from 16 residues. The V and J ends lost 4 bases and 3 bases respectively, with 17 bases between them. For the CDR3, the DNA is TGCGCCAGCAGCCCCATTGTCCGGGGGATCTACAATGAGCAGTTCTTC. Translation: CASSPIVRGIYNEQFF.

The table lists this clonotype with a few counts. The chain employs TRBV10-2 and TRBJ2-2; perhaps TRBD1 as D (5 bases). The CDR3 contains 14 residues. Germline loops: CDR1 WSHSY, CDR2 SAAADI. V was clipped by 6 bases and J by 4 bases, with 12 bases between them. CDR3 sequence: CASSTTAITGELFF. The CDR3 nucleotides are TGCGCCAGCAGCACGACAGCAATCACCGGGGAGCTGTTTTTT.

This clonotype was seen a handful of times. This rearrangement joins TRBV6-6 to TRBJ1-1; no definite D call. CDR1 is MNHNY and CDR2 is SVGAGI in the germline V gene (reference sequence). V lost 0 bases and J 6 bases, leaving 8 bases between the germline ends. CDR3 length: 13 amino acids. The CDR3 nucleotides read TGTGCCAGCAGTTACTCTCTCGACCCTGAAGCTTTCTTT. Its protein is CASSYSLDPEAFF.

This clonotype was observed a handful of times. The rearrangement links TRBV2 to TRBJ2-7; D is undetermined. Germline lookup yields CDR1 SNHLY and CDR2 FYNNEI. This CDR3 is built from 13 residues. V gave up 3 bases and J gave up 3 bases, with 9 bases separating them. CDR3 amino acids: CASSEISLYEQYF. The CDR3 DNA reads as TGTGCCAGCAGTGAGATTAGTCTCTACGAGCAGTACTTC. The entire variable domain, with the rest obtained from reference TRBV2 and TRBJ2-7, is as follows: EPEVTQTPSHQVTQMGQEVILRCVPISNHLYFYWYRQILGQKVEFLVSFYNNEISEKSEIFDDQFSVERPDGSNFTLKIRSTKLEDSAMYFCASSEISLYEQYFGPGTRLTVT.

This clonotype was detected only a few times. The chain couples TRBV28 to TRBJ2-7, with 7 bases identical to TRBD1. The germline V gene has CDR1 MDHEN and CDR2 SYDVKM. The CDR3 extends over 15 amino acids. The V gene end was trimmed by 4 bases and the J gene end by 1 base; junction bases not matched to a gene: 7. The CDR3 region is CASSSKDRASYEQYF. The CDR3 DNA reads TGTGCCAGCAGTTCAAAAGACAGGGCTTCCTACGAGCAGTACTTC. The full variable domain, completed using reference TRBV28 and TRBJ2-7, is DVKVTQSSRYLVKRTGEKVFLECVQDMDHENMFWYRQDPGLGLRLIYFSYDVKMKEKGDIPEGYSVSREKKERFSLILESASTNQTSMYLCASSSKDRASYEQYFGPGTRLTVT.

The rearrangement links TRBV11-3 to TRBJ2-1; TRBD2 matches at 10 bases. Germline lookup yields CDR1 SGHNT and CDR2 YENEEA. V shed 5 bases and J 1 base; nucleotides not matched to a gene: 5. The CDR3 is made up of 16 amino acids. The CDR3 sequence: CASSQSSGRSYNEQFF. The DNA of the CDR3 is TGTGCCAGCAGCCAGAGTAGCGGGAGGTCCTACAATGAGCAGTTCTTC.

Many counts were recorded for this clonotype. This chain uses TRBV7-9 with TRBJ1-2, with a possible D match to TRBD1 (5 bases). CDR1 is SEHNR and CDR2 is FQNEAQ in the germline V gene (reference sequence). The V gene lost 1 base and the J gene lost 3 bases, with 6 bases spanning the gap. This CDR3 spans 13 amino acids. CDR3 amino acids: CASSLGDYYGYTF. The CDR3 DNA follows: TGTGCCAGCAGCTTAGGGGACTACTATGGCTACACCTTC.

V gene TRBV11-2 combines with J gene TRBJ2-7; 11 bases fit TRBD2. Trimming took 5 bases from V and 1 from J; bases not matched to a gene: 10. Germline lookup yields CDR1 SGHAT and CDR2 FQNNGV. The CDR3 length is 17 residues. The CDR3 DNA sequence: TGTGCCAGCAGCCCCGCCTTACTAGCGGGAGCATCCTACGAGCAGTACTTC. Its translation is CASSPALLAGASYEQYF. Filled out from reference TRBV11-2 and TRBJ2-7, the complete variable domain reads EAGVAQSPRYKIIEKRQSVAFWCNPISGHATLYWYQQILGQGPKLLIQFQNNGVVDDSQLPKDRFSAERLKGVDSTLKIQPAKLEDSAVYLCASSPALLAGASYEQYFGPGTRLTVT.

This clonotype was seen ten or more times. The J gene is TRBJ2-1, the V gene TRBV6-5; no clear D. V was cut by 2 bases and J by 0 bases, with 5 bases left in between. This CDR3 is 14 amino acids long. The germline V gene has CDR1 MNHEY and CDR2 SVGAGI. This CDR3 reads CASSYDDSYNEQFF. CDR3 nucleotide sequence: TGTGCCAGCAGTTACGACGACTCCTACAATGAGCAGTTCTTC.

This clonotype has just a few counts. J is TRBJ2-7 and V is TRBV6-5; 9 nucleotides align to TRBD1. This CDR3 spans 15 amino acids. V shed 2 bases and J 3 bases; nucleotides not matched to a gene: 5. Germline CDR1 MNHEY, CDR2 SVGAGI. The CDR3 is CASSYRTGEGYEQYF. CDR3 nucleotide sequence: TGTGCCAGCAGTTACCGGACAGGGGAGGGCTACGAGCAGTACTTC.

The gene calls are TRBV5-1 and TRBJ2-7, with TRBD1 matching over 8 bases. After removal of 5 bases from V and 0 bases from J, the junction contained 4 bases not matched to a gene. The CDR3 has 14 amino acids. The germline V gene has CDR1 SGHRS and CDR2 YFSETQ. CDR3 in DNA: TGCGCCAGCAGAGGGACAGGCAGCTCCTACGAGCAGTACTTC. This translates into CASRGTGSSYEQYF.

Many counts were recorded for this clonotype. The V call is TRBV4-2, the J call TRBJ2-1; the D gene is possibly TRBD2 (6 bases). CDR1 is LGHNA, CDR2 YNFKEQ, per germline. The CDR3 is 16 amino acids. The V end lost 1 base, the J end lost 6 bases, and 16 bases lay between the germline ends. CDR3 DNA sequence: TGTGCCAGCAGCCAAGGGGGACTGGGGGTCTTCAATGAGCAGTTCTTC. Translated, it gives CASSQGGLGVFNEQFF.